This TCR beta chain appears in the sequencing data of a study of T cell repertoires in cytomegalovirus infection. About the study: Researchers turned to recently identified HLA-C-restricted CMV epitopes as well as well-studied HLA-B-restricted ones. Based on public TCR beta signatures, there were indications of CMV infection and of a matching HLA type. Whole-study results and caveats: Dominant in the ex vivo response were TCR beta clonotypes restricted by HLA-C and specific for CMV.

TCRdb fed the reads into MiXCR, producing one record per CDR3 protein. The table has roughly 200,000 distinct CDR3 sequences, around 35% seen once. The CDR3 contains 14 residues. Germline V gene data show CDR1 as MNHEY and CDR2 as SMNVEV (reference sequence). With regard to this clonotype: What it binds is not known. An end of the junction does not agree with germline; a read error may underlie this.

The sequence was collected from a human donor in good health (CMV status not recorded). Some clones in this sample may be carry-over from other donors' samples. V and J are TRBV27 and TRBJ2-4; D possibly corresponds to TRBD1 (6 bases). The input for sequencing was CD8+ T cells from cultured PBMCs, taken from culture after CMV antigen stimulation. Here the CDR3 DNA reads TGTGCCAGCAGTTCTACAGGGTCCAAACACATTCAGTACTTC. Translating gives CASSSTGSKHIQYF.